This TCR beta chain was captured by sequencing in a study of T cell changes during pregnancy in multiple sclerosis. Produced via immunoSEQ multiplex PCR; TCRdb's table is partial and in-frame only. The top ten hold 2.6% of the sample, which has over 75,000 clones, around 92% seen once. The TCR originated in a female donor with multiple sclerosis, enrolled in a pregnancy study. The input for sequencing was peripheral blood, taken in the first trimester of pregnancy.

The CDR3 nucleotides are TGTGCCAGCAGGAGAGCGGGAGAGCAGTACTTC. This translates into CASRRAGEQYF. The V call is TRBV2, the J call TRBJ2-7; 7 bases are a match to TRBD2. The ends lost 6 bases at V and 7 bases at J; junction bases unmatched: 3. The CDR3 runs to 11 residues. CDR1 and CDR2 from the germline V gene are SNHLY and FYNNEI.